This T cell receptor (beta chain) is drawn from a study of cytomegalovirus exposure and HLA in healthy donors. Study results and caveats: Most CMV-associated TCR beta chains appeared HLA-restricted in a later analysis.

With respect to this clone: No antigen is known for it.

PCR involved 60 Vbeta and 13 Jbeta primers. Generated by immunoSEQ multiplex PCR, the TCRdb table keeps only in-frame clones and is missing some. The repertoire holds 100,000 to 150,000 clones, roughly 75% seen once, with more than 3% in the top ten. The CDR3 totals 15 residues. CDR1 SGHTA and CDR2 FQGNSA come from the germline V gene. The V gene lost 4 bases and the J gene lost 0 bases, with 10 bases spanning the gap. The rearrangement uses TRBV7-2 and TRBJ2-1; a possible D gene is TRBD1 (5 bases). The source is a woman aged 50 to 60 in good health and CMV-seronegative. Sequenced sample: PBMCs. The CDR3 region is CASSSDRSSYNEQFF. The CDR3 DNA sequence: TGTGCCAGCAGCTCAGACAGAAGCTCCTACAATGAGCAGTTCTTC.